This TCR beta chain was profiled in a study of CD8 T cells in ankylosing spondylitis. Study-level results: Clones tied to disease were said to be significantly enriched in matched ankylosing spondylitis synovial fluid. Disease-linked clones had a CD8+ phenotype and relatively low frequency in peripheral blood. Prior literature has documented some motif variants in synovial fluid and blood from reactive arthritis.

Making use of molecular barcodes, quantitative 5'-RACE generated TCR beta libraries. Via MiXCR, TCRdb re-called the 5' RACE reads, giving one row per CDR3 protein. This sample has fewer than 200,000 distinct CDR3 sequences; 9.5% to 10% occur once, and the top ten carry around 16%. The CDR3 has 16 amino acids. The V gene's germline CDR1 is MNHEY and CDR2 SVGAGI. V lost 4 bases to trimming and J lost 6 bases, with 19 bases between them. Ten or more counts support this clonotype. Its antigen is unidentified. The TCR comes from a female donor with ankylosing spondylitis or in good health (not recorded which). Sequenced material: blood, either unsorted or a sorted T cell fraction (not recorded which). The V gene is TRBV6-5, the J gene TRBJ2-1; a possible D gene is TRBD1 (6 bases). The CDR3 is CASSSNRDLFGNEQFF. CDR3 in DNA: TGTGCCAGCAGTTCTAACAGGGACCTCTTCGGCAATGAGCAGTTCTTC.